This T cell receptor (beta chain) appears in the sequencing data of a study of lymphopenia after photon versus proton radiotherapy. Assay: immunoSEQ multiplex PCR; the TCRdb copy retains only in-frame clones and omits some. The sample lists approximately 170,000 clones; about 88% were seen once. The CDR3 totals 14 residues. The trim removed 2 bases at V and 6 bases at J, leaving 3 bases unmatched. CDR1 is SSHAT, CDR2 FNYEAQ, per germline (reference sequence). The TCR originated in a man aged 50 to 60 with gastric cancer. The chain combines TRBV7-7 with TRBJ2-2, with TRBD1 identical over 7 bases. The sample in question was peripheral blood, obtained from a patient treated with photon-based radiotherapy. CDR3 loop: CASSLLQGSGELFF. CDR3 coding DNA: TGTGCCAGCAGCTTACTACAGGGGTCCGGGGAGCTGTTTTTT.